Listed below are T cell receptor beta chains from one sample, sequenced in a study of response to subunit inactivated influenza vaccine. TCRdb reprocessed the RT-PCR reads with MiXCR, giving one entry per CDR3 protein. The data hold about 830,000 distinct CDR3 sequences, with 15% to 20% observed a single time. The material sequenced was PBMCs from blood, taken less than 6 days after vaccination. These receptors were obtained from a man in his forties or fifties who received an inactivated influenza vaccine. The CDR3 runs from the conserved cysteine through the conserved F or W. The order of the fields is V gene, D gene, CDR3 length, J gene, clone size, CDR3 DNA, CDR3 protein. A D gene is named only where the DNA matches it firmly. Some rows have no size entry. The others give once, few or many, or a class for an expanded clone.

V: TRBV5-1
D: .
length: 18
J: TRBJ2-6
size: .
DNA: TGCGCCAGCAGCTTGGCTAGGGGGTCCCATTCTGGGGCCAACGTCCTGACTTTC
CDR3: CASSLARGSHSGANVLTF

V: TRBV18
D: TRBD2
length: 17
J: TRBJ2-2
size: .
DNA: TGTGCCAGCTCACCATCGACTAGCGGGAGGAACACCGGGGAGCTGTTTTTT
CDR3: CASSPSTSGRNTGELFF

V: TRBV10-3
D: .
length: 14
J: TRBJ2-3
size: few
DNA: TGTGCCATCAGGAGAAGTGTGGGCACAGATACGCAGTATTTT
CDR3: CAIRRSVGTDTQYF

V: TRBV24-1
D: .
length: 17
J: TRBJ2-1
size: many
DNA: TGTGCCACCAGTGACTCCTTTCGTTTGAACCACGGGCCTGAGCAGTTCTTC
CDR3: CATSDSFRLNHGPEQFF

V: TRBV29-1
D: .
length: 15
J: TRBJ2-1
size: few
DNA: TGCAGCGTTTCCCTGGGTAGCGGAAACTACAATGAGCAGTTCTTC
CDR3: CSVSLGSGNYNEQFF

V: TRBV20-1
D: .
length: 13
J: TRBJ1-2
size: .
DNA: TGCAGTGCTAACAGCCTCAACTTCTATGGCTACACCTTC
CDR3: CSANSLNFYGYTF

V: TRBV7-2
D: TRBD2
length: 17
J: TRBJ2-7
size: .
DNA: TGTGCCAGCAGCTTAGCGACGGGGCGGGAGAAGGGCTACGAGCAGTACTTC
CDR3: CASSLATGREKGYEQYF

V: TRBV7-2
D: TRBD1
length: 14
J: TRBJ1-1
size: .
DNA: TGTGCCAGCAGCTTAACAGGGGTCCACACTGAAGCTTTCTTT
CDR3: CASSLTGVHTEAFF

V: TRBV10-3
D: .
length: 18
J: TRBJ2-2
size: few
DNA: TGTGCCATCAGTTCGAGTTCTACAGGGAGGACGAACACCGGGGAGCTGTTTTTT
CDR3: CAISSSSTGRTNTGELFF

V: TRBV20-1
D: .
length: 16
J: TRBJ1-5
size: .
DNA: TGCAGTGCTAGAGAAAGGGGCAGAATAGTAATCCAGCCCCAGCATTTT
CDR3: CSARERGRIVIQPQHF

V: TRBV5-1
D: TRBD2
length: 16
J: TRBJ2-7
size: .
DNA: TGCGCCAGCAGCTTGGCCCGACTAGCGGGATCATACGAGCAGTACTTC
CDR3: CASSLARLAGSYEQYF

V: TRBV15
D: .
length: 16
J: TRBJ1-1
size: .
DNA: TGTGCCACCAGCAGAGTTCTCAATTGGGGGAACACTGAAGCTTTCTTT
CDR3: CATSRVLNWGNTEAFF

V: TRBV9
D: .
length: 15
J: TRBJ2-2
size: .
DNA: TGTGCCAGCAGCGTAGATGCCAAGAATGCCGGGGAGCTGTTTTTT
CDR3: CASSVDAKNAGELFF

V: TRBV7-9
D: TRBD2
length: 15
J: TRBJ2-5
size: once
DNA: TGTGCCAGCAGCCCCGCCCGGACTAGCGAAGAGACCCAGTACTTC
CDR3: CASSPARTSEETQYF

V: TRBV10-2
D: TRBD2
length: 14
J: TRBJ2-3
size: .
DNA: TGCGCCAGCAGTGAAAGCGGGGGGGCCGGTACGCAGTATTTT
CDR3: CASSESGGAGTQYF

V: TRBV4-3
D: TRBD1
length: 15
J: TRBJ1-3
size: many
DNA: TGCGCCAGCAGCCAAGGGACAGGGCTTGGAAACACCATATATTTT
CDR3: CASSQGTGLGNTIYF

V: TRBV20-1
D: .
length: 15
J: TRBJ2-7
size: .
DNA: TGCAGTGCTAGAGACCAGGACTCTTCAGCCTACGAGCAGTACTTC
CDR3: CSARDQDSSAYEQYF

V: TRBV7-6
D: TRBD1
length: 16
J: TRBJ1-5
size: once
DNA: TGTGCCAGCAGCGCCCTGCCGGGACAGAGTAATCAGCCCCAGCATTTT
CDR3: CASSALPGQSNQPQHF

V: TRBV20-1
D: .
length: 12
J: TRBJ2-1
size: few
DNA: TGCAGTGCTAGAGTCCCAGTGTCTGAGCAGTTCTTC
CDR3: CSARVPVSEQFF

V: TRBV29-1
D: .
length: 13
J: TRBJ1-6
size: few
DNA: TGCAGCGTTAGGGCCGACTATAATTCACCCCTCCACTTT
CDR3: CSVRADYNSPLHF

V: TRBV6-1
D: TRBD1
length: 15
J: TRBJ2-1
size: many
DNA: TGTGCCAGCAGTAGCGGGACAGGGCTTTACAATGAGCAGTTCTTC
CDR3: CASSSGTGLYNEQFF

V: TRBV20-1
D: .
length: 14
J: TRBJ2-2
size: .
DNA: TGCAGTGCTAGCGGGGGACCCTACACCGGGGAGCTGTTTTTT
CDR3: CSASGGPYTGELFF

V: TRBV25-1
D: .
length: 17
J: TRBJ1-1
size: few
DNA: TGTGCCCCCCTCATGGTCAGCACAGAGATAGATGTCACTGAAGCTTTCTTT
CDR3: CAPLMVSTEIDVTEAFF

V: TRBV28
D: TRBD2
length: 15
J: TRBJ2-1
size: few
DNA: TGTGCCAGCAGTCCAACCAGCGGGGGGCTCAATGAGCAGTTCTTC
CDR3: CASSPTSGGLNEQFF

V: TRBV11-1
D: .
length: 14
J: TRBJ2-3
size: few
DNA: TGTGCCAGCAGCCCGGGACGGACCACAGATACGCAGTATTTT
CDR3: CASSPGRTTDTQYF

V: TRBV6-2/TRBV6-3
D: .
length: 18
J: TRBJ2-5
size: few
DNA: TGTGCCAGCAGTTACTCGAAGGGGACCGCGGACCGGAAAGAGACCCAGTACTTC
CDR3: CASSYSKGTADRKETQYF

V: TRBV6-2/TRBV6-3
D: .
length: 16
J: TRBJ2-1
size: .
DNA: TGTGCCAGCAGTGGCCCTAGGAGCGGCTCCTACAATGAGCAGTTCTTC
CDR3: CASSGPRSGSYNEQFF

V: TRBV20-1
D: .
length: 12
J: TRBJ1-4
size: few
DNA: TGCAGTGCTAGGAAAGGGGATGAAAAACTGTTTTTT
CDR3: CSARKGDEKLFF

V: TRBV6-1
D: TRBD2
length: 17
J: TRBJ2-3
size: .
DNA: TGTGCCAGCAGTGAGACTAGCGGGGGGCTAGGCACAGATACGCAGTATTTT
CDR3: CASSETSGGLGTDTQYF